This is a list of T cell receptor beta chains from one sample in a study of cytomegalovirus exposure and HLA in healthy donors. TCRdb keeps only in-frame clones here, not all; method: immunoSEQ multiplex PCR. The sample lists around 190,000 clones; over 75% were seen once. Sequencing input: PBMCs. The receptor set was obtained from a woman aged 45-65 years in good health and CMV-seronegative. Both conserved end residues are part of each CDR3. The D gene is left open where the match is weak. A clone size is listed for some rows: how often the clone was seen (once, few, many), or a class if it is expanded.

CTNRGIANYGYTF,TGTACAAACAGGGGGATAGCTAACTATGGCTACACCTTC,TRBV6-4,NA,TRBJ1-2,TRBD1
CASSLPGLLNEQFF,TGTGCCAGCAGCCTACCGGGACTACTGAATGAGCAGTTCTTC,TRBV28,NA,TRBJ2-1,TRBD2
CASSPGQTYEQYF,TGTGCCAGTAGCCCGGGACAGACCTACGAGCAGTACTTC,TRBV19,NA,TRBJ2-7,TRBD1
CSSTRGEGTSGIHDEQYF,TGTTCCAGCACCAGAGGGGAGGGGACTAGCGGGATTCACGACGAGCAGTACTTC,TRBV7-9,NA,TRBJ2-7,TRBD2
CASTSGVYGYTF,TGTGCCAGCACCTCGGGGGTCTATGGCTACACCTTC,TRBV6-5,few,TRBJ1-2,NA
CASSLEGTGFDEQYF,TGCGCCAGCAGCTTGGAGGGGACAGGGTTCGACGAGCAGTACTTC,TRBV5-1,NA,TRBJ2-7,TRBD1
CASSFISGHTQYF,TGTGCCAGCAGTTTTATTAGCGGGCATACGCAGTATTTT,TRBV28,NA,TRBJ2-3,TRBD2
CASSLEREGSYNEQFF,TGCGCCAGCAGCTTGGAGCGGGAGGGAAGCTACAATGAGCAGTTCTTC,TRBV5-1,NA,TRBJ2-1,TRBD2
CASSLTALRSNEQFF,TGTGCCAGCAGCTTAACCGCTCTCCGTAGCAATGAGCAGTTCTTC,TRBV7-3,NA,TRBJ2-1,NA
CASRRSERSTDTQYF,TGTGCCAGTAGGCGGTCCGAGCGGTCCACAGATACGCAGTATTTT,TRBV19,NA,TRBJ2-3,NA